Following are 30 T cell receptor beta chains from one sample sequenced in a study of cytomegalovirus exposure and HLA in healthy donors (dated by TCRdb to about 2017). The method behind the library was the immunoSEQ multiplex PCR assay. A mixture of 60 forward primers for TCR Vbeta segments and 13 reverse primers for TCR Jbeta segments was used in the multiplex PCR. TCRdb obtained this table from immuneACCESS and retained in-frame rearrangements with V and J assigned. These tables miss some clones; where compared with another copy, unresolved V genes account for less than half of the shortfall, and the remainder is unexplained. In all, the sample holds 130,000 or so clones, and 82% of those were seen once. The ten largest account for just over 8% of the sample. The source material was PBMCs. These receptors came from a woman in her forties or fifties in good health and CMV-seropositive.

This chain connects TRBV6-5 to TRBJ2-5; 7 nucleotides agree with TRBD1. CDR1 MNHEY and CDR2 SVGAGI come from the germline V gene. CDR3 length: 13 amino acids. The J segment lost 2 bases and the V segment lost 5 bases, leaving 2 bases of the junction unmatched. In DNA, the CDR3 is TGTGCCAGCAGTGGGACAGTTCAAGAGACCCAGTACTTC. Its translation is CASSGTVQETQYF.

J is TRBJ2-1 and V is TRBV28; D perhaps matches TRBD2 (6 bases). Germline assignment: CDR1 MDHEN and CDR2 SYDVKM. The CDR3 loop spans 13 amino acids. Trimming took 7 bases from V and 1 from J, leaving 8 bases between them. The CDR3 region is CASMGGSYNEQFF. The DNA for the CDR3 is TGTGCCAGCATGGGGGGTTCCTACAATGAGCAGTTCTTC.

The V gene is TRBV5-1, the J gene TRBJ2-7; a weak D match, TRBD2 (5 bases). CDR1 is SGHRS, CDR2 YFSETQ, per germline. The CDR3 contains 16 residues. Trimming left V 2 bases short and J 0 bases short, with 15 bases between. In nucleotides, the CDR3 is TGCGCCAGCAGCTTAAGGTCGGCGAGGGACTCCTACGAGCAGTACTTC. Translation: CASSLRSARDSYEQYF.

This clone came up a few times. This chain uses TRBV19 with TRBJ2-3; D may be TRBD1 (6 bases). The CDR3 is 15 amino acids. Between the trimmed V and J ends, which lost 6 bases and 0 bases, there was a span of 13 bases. Germline assignment: CDR1 LNHDA and CDR2 SQIVND (reference sequence). The CDR3 DNA reads as TGTGCCAGTAGGGGGGCAACTGCTAGCACAGATACGCAGTATTTT. This sequence encodes CASRGATASTDTQYF.

The gene calls are TRBV11-2 and TRBJ1-1, with D perhaps matching TRBD1 (6 bases). CDR1 is SGHAT and CDR2 is FQNNGV in the germline V gene. CDR3 length: 13 amino acids. V was clipped by 3 bases and J by 3 bases, with 8 bases between them. Written as DNA, the CDR3 is TGTGCCAGCAGCTTTTACAGGGACACTGAAGCTTTCTTT. Its protein product is CASSFYRDTEAFF.

This chain connects TRBV7-9 to TRBJ2-1; 7 bases fit TRBD1. This CDR3 has 12 amino acids. V shed 4 bases and J 15 bases; nucleotides not matched to a gene: 9. The germline CDR1 and CDR2 sequences are SEHNR and FQNEAQ (reference sequence). CDR3: CASSSGTALWFF. Written as DNA, the CDR3 is TGTGCCAGCAGCTCCGGGACAGCCCTCTGGTTCTTC.

The V call is TRBV7-9, the J call TRBJ1-1; unclear D gene. Deletions cut 8 bases from V and 3 bases from J, with 19 bases between. This CDR3 is built from 15 residues. Germline V lookup: CDR1 SEHNR, CDR2 FQNEAQ (reference sequence). CDR3 nucleotides: TGTGCCAGCCGATCACAGAGTTGGAGGGACACTGAAGCTTTCTTT. It translates to CASRSQSWRDTEAFF.

J is TRBJ2-1 and V is TRBV7-8; the D gene is possibly TRBD1 (6 bases). V was shortened by 5 bases and J by 0 bases, with 14 bases between the two germline ends. Germline loops: CDR1 SGHVS, CDR2 FQNEAQ. This CDR3 is 16 amino acids long. The CDR3 protein is CASSRQARSSYNEQFF. The CDR3 DNA reads TGTGCCAGCAGCAGACAGGCTAGGAGCTCCTACAATGAGCAGTTCTTC.

This clone was seen once. The chain couples TRBV2 to TRBJ2-7; 7 bases fit TRBD2. The V segment lost 6 bases and the J segment 11 bases; nucleotides outside the gene matches: 10. This CDR3 is built from 12 residues. In germline, CDR1 is SNHLY, CDR2 FYNNEI. Here the CDR3 reads CASRGGVLRKYF. The CDR3 nucleotides read TGTGCCAGCAGGGGGGGGGTCCTCCGGAAGTACTTC. Variable domain in full (rest from reference TRBV2 and TRBJ2-7): EPEVTQTPSHQVTQMGQEVILRCVPISNHLYFYWYRQILGQKVEFLVSFYNNEISEKSEIFDDQFSVERPDGSNFTLKIRSTKLEDSAMYFCASRGGVLRKYFGPGTRLTVT.

This chain links TRBV27 with TRBJ2-1; TRBD2 matches 12 bases. The germline gives CDR1 MNHEY, CDR2 SMNVEV (reference sequence). The CDR3 consists of 18 residues. Trimming removed 6 bases from V and 8 bases from J; junction bases left unmatched: 17. DNA of the CDR3: TGTGCCAGCAGACCTCAACTAGCGGGAGGCCGTTTAATCTATGAGCAGTTCTTC. It specifies CASRPQLAGGRLIYEQFF.

Points on this clone: An end of the junction does not agree with germline; a read error may underlie this. The rearrangement uses TRBV27 and TRBJ2-5; D is uncertain. This CDR3 comprises 11 residues. Germline CDR1 reads MNHEY; CDR2 reads SMNVEV (reference sequence). The CDR3 DNA reads as TGTGCCAGCACCCCCCAAGAGGCCCAGTACTTC. Its protein product is CASTPQEAQYF.

The chain employs TRBV28 and TRBJ2-7; 14 bases align to TRBD2. The germline gives CDR1 MDHEN, CDR2 SYDVKM. The V and J ends lost 10 bases and 6 bases, in that order; junction bases with no gene match: 8. The CDR3 runs 14 residues. The CDR3 sequence is CATRLAGGGAEQYF. The CDR3 DNA follows: TGTGCCACTAGACTAGCGGGAGGGGGGGCCGAGCAGTACTTC.

This clone was picked up a small number of times. Other DNA sequences in the sample encode the same CDR3. The gene calls are TRBV19 and TRBJ1-2, with a tentative D call TRBD1 (6 bases). Germline CDR1 is LNHDA and CDR2 is SQIVND (reference sequence). The V and J ends lost 3 bases and 3 bases respectively, with 8 bases between them. This CDR3 comprises 13 residues. The CDR3 DNA follows: TGTGCCAGTAGTATCAGGGGCGACTATGGCTACACCTTC. Its protein is CASSIRGDYGYTF.

The V gene is TRBV20-1, the J gene TRBJ1-2; D is ambiguous. The CDR3 consists of 11 residues. Deletions cut 3 bases from V and 3 bases from J, with 5 bases between. In germline, CDR1 is DFQATT, CDR2 SNEGSKA (reference sequence). The CDR3: CSARSYYGYTF. DNA of the CDR3: TGCAGTGCTAGGTCTTACTATGGCTACACCTTC.

The V and J genes are TRBV4-2 and TRBJ1-4; possibly TRBD1 for D (5 bases). CDR3 length: 15 residues. The V end was cut by 4 bases, the J end by 5 bases, with 14 bases between. Germline V lookup: CDR1 LGHNA, CDR2 YNFKEQ. CDR3: CASSPQQASNEKLFF. CDR3 bases: TGTGCCAGCAGCCCACAACAGGCGTCCAATGAAAAACTGTTTTTT.

The chain is built from TRBV2 and TRBJ2-2; no reliable D call. The CDR3 contains 14 residues. CDR1 is SNHLY and CDR2 is FYNNEI in the germline V gene. The V end lost 6 bases, the J end lost 0 bases, and 8 bases lay between the germline ends. Here the CDR3 reads CASSRTSNTGELFF. The CDR3 DNA reads TGTGCCAGCAGCAGAACCTCGAACACCGGGGAGCTGTTTTTT. The full variable domain, with the rest looked up from reference TRBV2 and TRBJ2-2, is EPEVTQTPSHQVTQMGQEVILRCVPISNHLYFYWYRQILGQKVEFLVSFYNNEISEKSEIFDDQFSVERPDGSNFTLKIRSTKLEDSAMYFCASSRTSNTGELFFGEGSRLTVL.

V gene TRBV11-2 combines with J gene TRBJ1-2; possibly TRBD1 for D (5 bases). The CDR3 is 15 residues long. Germline values: CDR1 SGHAT, CDR2 FQNNGV. With 4 bases removed from V and 3 bases from J, the gap between germline ends came to 15 bases. The DNA for the CDR3 is TGTGCCAGCAGCTCCCCATCCCGGGACTACTATGGCTACACCTTC. It translates to CASSSPSRDYYGYTF.

The chain is built from TRBV19 and TRBJ1-6, with a weak D call TRBD1 (5 bases). The CDR3 totals 14 residues. V gave up 3 bases and J gave up 9 bases, with 12 bases separating them. Germline V gene data show CDR1 as LNHDA and CDR2 as SQIVND (reference sequence). The CDR3 loop reads CASSIPGGSSPLHF. The CDR3 DNA reads TGTGCCAGTAGTATCCCCGGGGGGAGTTCACCCCTCCACTTT. The full variable domain, completed using reference TRBV19 and TRBJ1-6, is DGGITQSPKYLFRKEGQNVTLSCEQNLNHDAMYWYRQDPGQGLRLIYYSQIVNDFQKGDIAEGYSVSREKKESFPLTVTSAQKNPTAFYLCASSIPGGSSPLHFGNGTRLTVT.

This clone was seen only a few times. The V call is TRBV9, the J call TRBJ2-3; 8 bases map to TRBD2. The CDR3 runs to 15 residues. Germline V gene lookup returns CDR1 SGDLS and CDR2 YYNGEE. Trimming took 3 bases from V and 3 from J; bases not matched to a gene: 6. CDR3 DNA: TGTGCCAGCAGCGCGGGACTAGAGTTGACAGATACGCAGTATTTT. It codes for CASSAGLELTDTQYF.

The chain has TRBV30 and TRBJ1-1, with a weak D call TRBD1 (5 bases). Trimming left V 4 bases short and J 1 base short, with 10 bases between. The CDR3 totals 13 residues. Germline V gene lookup returns CDR1 GTSNPN and CDR2 SVGIG (reference sequence). The CDR3 loop reads CAWKGRWNTEAFF. CDR3 coding DNA: TGTGCCTGGAAGGGGCGCTGGAACACTGAAGCTTTCTTT.

The chain uses TRBV11-1 and TRBJ1-1; 11 positions match TRBD1. Trimming cost V 0 bases and J 3 bases; bases outside gene matches: 6. The germline V gene encodes CDR1 SGHAT and CDR2 FQDESV (reference sequence). The CDR3 has 17 residues. CDR3 nucleotide sequence: TGTGCCAGCAGCTTAGCGCGAGGACAGGGGGCCGACACTGAAGCTTTCTTT. This codes for CASSLARGQGADTEAFF.

V is TRBV7-2 and J is TRBJ2-1; 7 bases agree with TRBD2. CDR1 and CDR2 from the germline V gene are SGHTA and FQGNSA. This CDR3 contains 16 residues. V lost 5 bases to trimming and J lost 6 bases; unmatched junction nucleotides: 13. This CDR3 reads CASSPEGLPRSNEQFF. CDR3 DNA sequence: TGTGCCAGCAGCCCGGAGGGACTACCTCGGTCCAATGAGCAGTTCTTC.

V usage is TRBV4-1 and J usage is TRBJ2-5; 8 nucleotides match TRBD2. V was clipped by 0 bases and J by 3 bases; unmatched bases: 6. Germline CDR1 MGHRA, CDR2 YSYEKL. The CDR3 consists of 16 residues. This chain's CDR3 is CASSQDASGREETQYF. The CDR3 bases are TGCGCCAGCAGCCAAGATGCTAGCGGGCGGGAAGAGACCCAGTACTTC.

The chain employs TRBV28 and TRBJ2-1, with a possible D match to TRBD2 (5 bases). The ends were cut back, 6 bases at V and 3 bases at J, with 18 bases in the middle. Germline assignment: CDR1 MDHEN and CDR2 SYDVKM. This CDR3 is built from 16 residues. CDR3 loop: CASRPLTRKFYNEQFF. DNA of the CDR3: TGTGCCAGCAGACCCCTAACTAGGAAATTCTACAATGAGCAGTTCTTC. Looking up the rest from reference TRBV28 and TRBJ2-1 gives the full variable domain: DVKVTQSSRYLVKRTGEKVFLECVQDMDHENMFWYRQDPGLGLRLIYFSYDVKMKEKGDIPEGYSVSREKKERFSLILESASTNQTSMYLCASRPLTRKFYNEQFFGPGTRLTVL.

This rearrangement joins TRBV2 to TRBJ1-2; 8 positions match TRBD1. The germline V gene has CDR1 SNHLY and CDR2 FYNNEI. The ends lost 8 bases at V and 5 bases at J; junction bases unmatched: 10. CDR3 length: 14 residues. The CDR3 region is CASGQGARWYGYTF. The CDR3 nucleotides are TGTGCCAGCGGGCAGGGGGCGAGATGGTATGGCTACACCTTC.

This clone has just a few counts. The chain links TRBV5-4 to TRBJ2-1; 11 nucleotides match TRBD1. This CDR3 is 16 amino acids long. Losses at the gene ends were 0 bases for V and 2 bases for J; bases not matched to a gene: 1. Germline assignment: CDR1 SGHNT and CDR2 YYREEE (reference sequence). The chain's CDR3 is CASSLGTGGAYNEQFF. CDR3 nucleotides: TGTGCCAGCAGCTTGGGGACAGGGGGCGCCTACAATGAGCAGTTCTTC.

This clone is a singleton in its sample. V is TRBV7-9 and J is TRBJ1-2; D possibly corresponds to TRBD1 (5 bases). The germline CDR1 and CDR2 sequences are SEHNR and FQNEAQ (reference sequence). V was clipped by 2 bases and J by 8 bases, with 15 bases between them. The CDR3 runs 14 residues. This CDR3 reads CASSLPSQGGGYTF. In DNA, the CDR3 is TGTGCCAGCAGCTTACCCTCCCAGGGTGGAGGCTACACCTTC.

This clone appeared once. The rearrangement links TRBV28 to TRBJ1-1; 8 nucleotides align to TRBD1. Per germline, CDR1 MDHEN and CDR2 SYDVKM. This CDR3 is built from 15 residues. The ends lost 5 bases at V and 1 base at J; junction bases unmatched: 6. The chain's CDR3 is CASSQTGEGNTEAFF. CDR3 sequence (DNA): TGTGCCAGCAGTCAGACAGGGGAGGGGAACACTGAAGCTTTCTTT.

This clone was detected a few times. The chain joins TRBV5-1 to TRBJ2-7; 9 bases are shared with TRBD2. V lost 0 bases, J lost 6 bases, and 4 bases stayed unmatched. In germline, CDR1 is SGHRS, CDR2 YFSETQ. The CDR3 extends over 14 amino acids. CDR3: CASSLGREGLEQYF. The CDR3 nucleotides read TGCGCCAGCAGCTTGGGGCGGGAGGGCCTCGAGCAGTACTTC.

As DNA, the CDR3 is TGCGCCAGCAGCTTCGGAGCGACTGCCTACAATGAGCAGTTCTTC. Residues: CASSFGATAYNEQFF. The J gene is TRBJ2-1, the V gene TRBV5-1; D not resolved. The germline CDR1 and CDR2 sequences are SGHRS and YFSETQ. The CDR3 sequence is 15 residues long. V was shortened by 2 bases and J by 2 bases, with 11 bases between the two germline ends.